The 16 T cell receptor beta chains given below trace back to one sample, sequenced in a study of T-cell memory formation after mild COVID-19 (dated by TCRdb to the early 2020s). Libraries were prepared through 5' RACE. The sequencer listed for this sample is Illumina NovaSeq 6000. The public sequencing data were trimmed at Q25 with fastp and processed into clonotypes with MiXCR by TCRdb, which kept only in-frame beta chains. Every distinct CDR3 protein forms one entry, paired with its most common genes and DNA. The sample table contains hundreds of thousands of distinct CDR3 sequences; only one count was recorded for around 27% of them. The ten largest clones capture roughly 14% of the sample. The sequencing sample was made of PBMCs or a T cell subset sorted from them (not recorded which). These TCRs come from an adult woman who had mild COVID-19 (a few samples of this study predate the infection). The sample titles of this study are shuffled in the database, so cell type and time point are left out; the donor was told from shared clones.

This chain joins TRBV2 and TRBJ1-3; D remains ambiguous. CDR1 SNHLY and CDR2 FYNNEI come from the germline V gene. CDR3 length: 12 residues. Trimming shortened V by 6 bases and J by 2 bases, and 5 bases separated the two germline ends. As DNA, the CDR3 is TGTGCCAGCAGGTGGACTGGAAACACCATATATTTT. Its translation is CASRWTGNTIYF.

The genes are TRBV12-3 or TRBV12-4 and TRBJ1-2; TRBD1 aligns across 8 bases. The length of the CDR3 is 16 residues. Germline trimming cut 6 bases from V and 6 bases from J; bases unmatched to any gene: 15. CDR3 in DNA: TGTGCCAGCAGGCTAGGACAGGGAAGTTTTTCCGATGGCTACACCTTC. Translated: CASRLGQGSFSDGYTF.

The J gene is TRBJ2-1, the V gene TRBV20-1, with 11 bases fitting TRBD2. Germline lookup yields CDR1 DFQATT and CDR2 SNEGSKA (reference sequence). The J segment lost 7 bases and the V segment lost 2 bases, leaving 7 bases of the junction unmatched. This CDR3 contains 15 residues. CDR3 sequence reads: CSARWLGLAVNEQFF. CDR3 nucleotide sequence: TGCAGTGCTAGATGGTTGGGACTAGCGGTAAATGAGCAGTTCTTC.

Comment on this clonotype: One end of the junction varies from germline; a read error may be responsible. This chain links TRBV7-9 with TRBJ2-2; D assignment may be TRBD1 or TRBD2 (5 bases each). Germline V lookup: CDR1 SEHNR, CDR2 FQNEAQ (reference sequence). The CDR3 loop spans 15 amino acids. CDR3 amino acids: CASSFGREYTGEPFF. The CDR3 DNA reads TGTGCCAGCAGCTTTGGCAGGGAATACACCGGGGAGCCGTTTTTT.

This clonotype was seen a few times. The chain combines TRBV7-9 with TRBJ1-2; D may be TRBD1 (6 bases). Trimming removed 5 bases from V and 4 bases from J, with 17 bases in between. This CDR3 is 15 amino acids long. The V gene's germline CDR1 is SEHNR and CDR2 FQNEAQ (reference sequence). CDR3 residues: CASSHVPPGVYGYTF. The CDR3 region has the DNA TGTGCCAGCAGCCACGTCCCCCCAGGGGTCTATGGCTACACCTTC.

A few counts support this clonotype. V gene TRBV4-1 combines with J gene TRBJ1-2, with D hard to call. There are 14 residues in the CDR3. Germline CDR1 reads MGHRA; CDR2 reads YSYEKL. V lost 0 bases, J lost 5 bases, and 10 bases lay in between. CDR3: CASSQDPGVYGYTF. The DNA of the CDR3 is TGCGCCAGCAGCCAAGATCCCGGGGTATATGGCTACACCTTC.

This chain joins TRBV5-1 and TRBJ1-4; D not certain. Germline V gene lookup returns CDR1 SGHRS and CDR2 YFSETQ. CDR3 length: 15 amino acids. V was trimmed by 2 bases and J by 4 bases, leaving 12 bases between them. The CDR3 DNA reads TGCGCCAGCAGCTTCTATGGCGCTCGTAATGAAAAACTGTTTTTT. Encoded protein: CASSFYGARNEKLFF.

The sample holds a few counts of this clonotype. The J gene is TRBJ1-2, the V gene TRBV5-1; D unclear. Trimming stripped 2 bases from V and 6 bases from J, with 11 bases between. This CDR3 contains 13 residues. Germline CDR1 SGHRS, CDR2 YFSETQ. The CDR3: CASSFERVDGYTF. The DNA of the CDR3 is TGCGCCAGCAGCTTCGAGAGGGTAGATGGCTACACCTTC.

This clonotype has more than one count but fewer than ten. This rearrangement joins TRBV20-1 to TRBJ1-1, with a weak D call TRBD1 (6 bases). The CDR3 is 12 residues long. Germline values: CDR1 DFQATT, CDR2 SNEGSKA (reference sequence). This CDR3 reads CSPRGMNTEAFF. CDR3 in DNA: TGCAGCCCGAGGGGGATGAACACTGAAGCTTTCTTT.

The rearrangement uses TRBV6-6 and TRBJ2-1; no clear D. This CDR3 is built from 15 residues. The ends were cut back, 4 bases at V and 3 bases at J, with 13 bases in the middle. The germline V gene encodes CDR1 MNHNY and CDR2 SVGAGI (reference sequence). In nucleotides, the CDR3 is TGTGCCAGCAGTTCCACGGTGAACGTCTACAATGAGCAGTTCTTC. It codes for CASSSTVNVYNEQFF.

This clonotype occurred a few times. Written as DNA, the CDR3 is TGTGCCAGCAGTTCCTATCCTGGAAACACCATATATTTT. This encodes CASSSYPGNTIYF. The chain employs TRBV12-3 or TRBV12-4 and TRBJ1-3, with no clear D. CDR3 length: 13 residues. The germline V and J ends were trimmed by 4 bases and 2 bases, with 6 bases remaining between them.

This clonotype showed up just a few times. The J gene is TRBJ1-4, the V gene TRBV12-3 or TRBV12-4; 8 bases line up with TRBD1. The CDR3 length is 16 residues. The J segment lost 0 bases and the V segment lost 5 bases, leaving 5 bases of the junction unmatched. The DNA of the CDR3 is TGTGCCAGCAGTGCCGGGACAGGAGCAACTAATGAAAAACTGTTTTTT. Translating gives CASSAGTGATNEKLFF.

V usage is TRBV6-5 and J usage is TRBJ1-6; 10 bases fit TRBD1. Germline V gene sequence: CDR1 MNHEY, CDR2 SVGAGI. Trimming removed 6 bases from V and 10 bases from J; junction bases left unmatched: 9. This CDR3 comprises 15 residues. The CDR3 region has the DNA TGTGCCAGCAGACCGGGACAGGGGAACGGGTCACCCCTCCACTTT. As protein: CASRPGQGNGSPLHF.

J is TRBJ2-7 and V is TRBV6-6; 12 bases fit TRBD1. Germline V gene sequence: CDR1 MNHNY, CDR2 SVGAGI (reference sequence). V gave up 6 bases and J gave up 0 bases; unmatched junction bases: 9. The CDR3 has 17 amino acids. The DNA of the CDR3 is TGTGCCAGCAGAAGGGACAGGGGGCGTATCGGCTCCTACGAGCAGTACTTC. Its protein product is CASRRDRGRIGSYEQYF.

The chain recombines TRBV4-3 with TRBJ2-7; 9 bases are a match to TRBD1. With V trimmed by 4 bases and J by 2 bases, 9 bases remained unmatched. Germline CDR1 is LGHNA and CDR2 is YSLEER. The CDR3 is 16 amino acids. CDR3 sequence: CASSRSPGQGTYEQYF. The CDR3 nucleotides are TGCGCCAGCAGCCGCAGTCCGGGACAGGGAACCTACGAGCAGTACTTC.

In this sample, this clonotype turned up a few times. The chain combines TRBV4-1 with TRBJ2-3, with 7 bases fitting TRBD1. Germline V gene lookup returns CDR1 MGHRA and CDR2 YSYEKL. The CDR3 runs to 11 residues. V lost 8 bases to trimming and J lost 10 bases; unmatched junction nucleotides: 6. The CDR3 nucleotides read TGCGCCAGCGAGGCAGGGGGAGCGCAGTATTTT. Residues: CASEAGGAQYF.